This TCR beta chain came from a study of cytomegalovirus exposure and HLA in healthy donors. Study details: An early data release held tens of millions of unique TCRs from HLA-typed donors. Overall study findings and caveats: In a later analysis, 16,951 TCR beta sequences were associated with HLA alleles at 0.05 false discovery rate. In the analysis, some V segments, TRBV6-2 and TRBV6-3 included, were excluded as indistinguishable.

With respect to this clone: As yet, its antigen is unknown.

Germline V CDR1 and CDR2: MDHEN, SYDVKM. V lost 5 bases to trimming and J lost 4 bases, with 14 bases between them. CDR3 size: 14 residues. Use of 60 Vbeta and 13 Jbeta primers characterized the PCR. The protocol was immunoSEQ multiplex PCR, while the TCRdb copy is restricted to in-frame clones and leaves out a portion. The sample has over 150,000 clones, around 77% seen once. Regarding donors, all were healthy bone marrow donors. The origin of this receptor is a man aged 60-69 years in good health and CMV-seronegative. The chain carries TRBV28 and TRBJ1-2; D is unclear. The source material was PBMCs. The CDR3 loop is CASSRRELSYGYTF. The CDR3, as DNA: TGTGCCAGCAGTCGCCGGGAACTGAGCTATGGCTACACCTTC.